This T cell receptor (beta chain) was identified during a study of human T cells and chemical hapten exposure. Study-level information: All patients underwent weekly scalp dosing with diphenylcyclopropenone for the full approximately 25-week study.

About this clonotype: Its specificity is not known.

The CDR3 runs to 15 residues. Trimming cost V 4 bases and J 6 bases; bases outside gene matches: 6. In germline, CDR1 is SGHTA, CDR2 FQGTGA. Time point: pre-sensitization, week 0. The treatment denotes: therapeutic diphenylcyclopropenone sensitization with weekly scalp DPC. Individual cDNA molecules (in the library) carried attached unique molecular identifiers. MiXCR was run by TCRdb on the RACE reads, yielding one entry per CDR3 protein. The sample holds about 39,000 distinct CDR3 sequences, over 10% seen once. Overall study results and limits: Expanded TCRs were compared with controls, and the expanded TCRs formed significantly more large CDR3 similarity clusters.

The TCR originated in a woman aged 30 to 39 with alopecia areata. Some clones in this sample may be carry-over from other donors' samples. Sequences were derived from whole blood, sampled in connection with sensitization to the hapten diphenylcyclopropenone (DPC). The chain combines TRBV7-3 with TRBJ2-4, with 10 positions matching TRBD2. CDR3 nucleotides: TGTGCCAGCAGCTGGATAGCGGGAGGCGGAAACATTCAGTACTTC. Amino acid sequence: CASSWIAGGGNIQYF.